These 3 T cell receptor beta chains share one sample of origin, sequenced in a study of blood T cell repertoires in COVID-19. Sequencing was performed with immunoSEQ multiplex PCR; in TCRdb, only in-frame clones are kept and a portion is missing. The data contain hundreds of thousands of clones, around four fifths of them singletons. Specimen: peripheral blood. Receptors originate from a woman aged 40 to 50 with active or convalescent COVID-19.

This clone has a handful of counts. The chain couples TRBV9 to TRBJ1-2; TRBD1 matches 7 bases. V trimming: 4 bases; J trimming: 13 bases; junction bases outside the gene matches: 10. This CDR3 is 12 amino acids long. CDR1 is SGDLS and CDR2 is YYNGEE in the germline V gene. CDR3 sequence (DNA): TGTGCCAGCAGCTCAGCCGGGACAGCGGCCACCTTC. Encoded protein: CASSSAGTAATF. The whole variable domain, remainder taken from reference TRBV9 and TRBJ1-2, is DSGVTQTPKHLITATGQRVTLRCSPRSGDLSVYWYQQSLDQGLQFLIQYYNGEERAKGNILERFSAQQFPDLHSELNLSSLELGDSALYFCASSSAGTAATFGSGTRLTVV.

The J gene is TRBJ1-2, the V gene TRBV27, with D possibly TRBD1 on 5 matching bases. Germline CDR1 and CDR2: MNHEY and SMNVEV (reference sequence). V shed 4 bases and J shed 0 bases, with 18 bases lying between them. This CDR3 has 17 amino acids. The CDR3 DNA is TGTGCCAGCAGTTCCGAATATGCGACAGTGACTAACTATGGCTACACCTTC. It translates to CASSSEYATVTNYGYTF.

The rearrangement links TRBV7-2 to TRBJ2-1; TRBD2 is a possible D gene (5 bases). The CDR3 has 14 amino acids. Germline CDR1 and CDR2: SGHTA and FQGNSA. The V gene lost 5 bases and the J gene lost 7 bases, with 15 bases spanning the gap. The DNA for the CDR3 is TGTGCCAGCAGCGAGGGTATGAGTGGGAATGAGCAGTTCTTC. Translation: CASSEGMSGNEQFF.